Listed below are T cell receptor beta chains from one sample, sequenced in a study of cytomegalovirus exposure and HLA in healthy donors. Generated by immunoSEQ multiplex PCR, the TCRdb table keeps only in-frame clones and is missing some. The data show over 130,000 clones, approximately 72% seen once. Material: PBMCs. The receptors were gathered from a woman aged 55-69 years in good health and CMV-seronegative. CDR3s include the opening cysteine and the closing phenylalanine or tryptophan. D genes are given only for firm matches. Size is stated for part of the rows, as once, few or many counts, or as a class when the clone is expanded.

J,D,size,V,CDR3,DNA
TRBJ2-3,.,.,TRBV18,CASSFTDTQYF,TGTGCCAGCTCCTTCACAGATACGCAGTATTTT
TRBJ1-5,TRBD1,.,TRBV6-5,CASSAGTGGHQPQHF,TGTGCCAGCAGCGCCGGGACAGGGGGTCATCAGCCCCAGCATTTT
TRBJ1-4,.,.,TRBV28,CASMGGVDEKLFF,TGTGCCAGCATGGGAGGGGTTGATGAAAAACTGTTTTTT
TRBJ1-5,TRBD1,.,TRBV19,CASLGGTATFYSNQPQHF,TGTGCCAGTTTAGGGGGGACAGCAACCTTTTATAGCAATCAGCCCCAGCATTTT
TRBJ1-1,TRBD1,once,TRBV7-2,CASGAMDRGLFNTEAFF,TGTGCCAGCGGCGCGATGGACAGGGGGCTCTTTAACACTGAAGCTTTCTTT
TRBJ1-5,.,.,TRBV2,CASSDRVSNQPQHF,TGTGCCAGCAGTGACAGGGTGAGCAATCAGCCCCAGCATTTT
TRBJ1-5,.,.,TRBV7-9,CASSLGGGVGSNQPQHF,TGTGCCAGCAGCTTGGGAGGGGGGGTTGGTAGCAATCAGCCCCAGCATTTT
TRBJ2-7,TRBD1,few,TRBV7-2,CASSFSGQGSYEQYF,TGTGCCAGCAGCTTTTCGGGACAGGGATCCTACGAGCAGTACTTC
TRBJ2-7,TRBD1,medium-sized,TRBV14,CASSRKTGQLYEQYF,TGTGCCAGCAGTCGAAAAACGGGACAGCTCTACGAGCAGTACTTC
TRBJ2-4,.,.,TRBV12-5,CASGLNFQGYGNIQYF,TGTGCTAGTGGTTTGAATTTCCAGGGGTATGGGAACATTCAGTACTTC
TRBJ2-7,TRBD1,.,TRBV19,CASNPGQGANEQYF,TGTGCCAGTAACCCCGGACAGGGGGCGAACGAGCAGTACTTC
TRBJ2-3,.,once,TRBV15,CATSKARGADTQYF,TGTGCCACCAGCAAGGCCCGCGGAGCAGATACGCAGTATTTT
TRBJ2-5,TRBD2,.,TRBV19,CASSRTSGQETQYF,TGTGCCAGTAGCAGGACTAGCGGGCAAGAGACCCAGTACTTC
TRBJ2-2,.,.,TRBV5-6,CASSLAGMNTGELFF,TGTGCCAGCAGCTTGGCCGGGATGAACACCGGGGAGCTGTTTTTT
TRBJ1-1,.,.,TRBV5-8,CASSLSRGRGTEAFF,TGTGCCAGCAGCTTGAGTCGGGGGCGGGGGACTGAAGCTTTCTTT
TRBJ1-2,TRBD1,.,TRBV5-6,CASSLPGQVNYGYTF,TGTGCCAGCAGCCTACCGGGACAGGTGAACTATGGCTACACCTTC
TRBJ1-5,.,.,TRBV19,CASSIDGREPQHF,TGTGCCAGTAGTATAGATGGTCGGGAGCCCCAGCATTTT
TRBJ2-7,.,few,TRBV29-1,CSVEGQGAYEQYF,TGCAGCGTTGAGGGGCAGGGCGCCTACGAGCAGTACTTC
TRBJ2-2,TRBD2,.,TRBV10-3,CAISTSGWGGELFF,TGTGCCATCTCGACTAGCGGTTGGGGCGGGGAGCTGTTTTTT
TRBJ2-1,TRBD1,few,TRBV7-6,CASSSRTGGYNEQFF,TGTGCCAGCAGCTCTCGGACAGGGGGTTACAATGAGCAGTTCTTC
TRBJ2-5,.,.,TRBV6-5,CASTYTGFETQYF,TGTGCCAGCACTTACACCGGGTTTGAGACCCAGTACTTC
TRBJ1-4,.,.,TRBV27,CASSLTIGSGEKLFF,TGTGCCAGCAGTTTAACTATCGGGTCGGGAGAAAAACTGTTTTTT
TRBJ1-2,.,few,TRBV6-1,CASSEGPLGRARGYGYTF,TGTGCCAGCAGTGAGGGCCCCTTGGGCAGGGCGAGAGGTTATGGCTACACCTTC
TRBJ2-3,TRBD1,.,TRBV19,CASSLQGARDTDTQYF,TGTGCCAGTAGTTTACAGGGGGCGAGGGATACAGATACGCAGTATTTT
TRBJ2-3,TRBD2,.,TRBV9,CASSDPTSGGGDTQYF,TGTGCCAGCAGCGACCCTACTAGCGGGGGAGGAGATACGCAGTATTTT
TRBJ2-3,TRBD2,.,TRBV5-4,CASSYPGLAGDTQYF,TGTGCCAGCAGCTACCCGGGACTAGCGGGGGATACGCAGTATTTT
TRBJ2-5,TRBD2,few,TRBV6-1,CASSQTSGQETQYF,TGTGCCAGCAGTCAGACTAGCGGACAAGAGACCCAGTACTTC
TRBJ2-7,TRBD1,.,TRBV27,CASSRIRDRFSYEQYF,TGTGCCAGCAGTAGGATCCGGGACAGATTTTCCTACGAGCAGTACTTC
TRBJ2-3,.,.,TRBV27,CASTPRRGVTDTQYF,TGTGCCAGCACCCCCCGGCGAGGAGTCACAGATACGCAGTATTTT
TRBJ2-5,TRBD2,.,TRBV7-2,CASSTLAGGSLTQYF,TGTGCCAGCAGCACTTTAGCGGGGGGGAGTCTGACCCAGTACTTC
TRBJ2-5,.,few,TRBV19,CASSPSPGETQYF,TGTGCCAGTAGCCCCAGTCCCGGGGAGACCCAGTACTTC
TRBJ1-6,.,.,TRBV6-1,CASSEGQDFYSPLHF,TGTGCCAGCAGTGAAGGACAGGACTTTTATTCACCCCTCCACTTT
TRBJ1-1,TRBD1,.,TRBV7-9,CASSTRDRGQNTEAFF,TGTGCCAGCAGCACTAGGGACAGGGGGCAAAATACTGAAGCTTTCTTT
TRBJ2-7,TRBD2,.,TRBV7-2,CASSLTAGEYEQYF,TGTGCCAGCAGCTTAACGGCGGGGGAGTACGAGCAGTACTTC
TRBJ2-3,TRBD2,once,TRBV2,CASAREGRGGTDTQYF,TGTGCCAGCGCTAGGGAGGGGCGGGGGGGCACAGATACGCAGTATTTT
TRBJ2-5,.,.,TRBV7-8,CASSLSLEQYF,TGTGCCAGCAGCTTATCGCTGGAGCAGTACTTC
TRBJ2-1,.,few,TRBV5-4,CASSRSGGASYNEQFF,TGTGCCAGCAGCCGCTCGGGGGGCGCGAGTTACAATGAGCAGTTCTTC
TRBJ1-5,TRBD1,.,TRBV19,CASSTLGQSNQPQHF,TGTGCCAGTAGTACTTTGGGACAGAGCAATCAGCCCCAGCATTTT
TRBJ2-3,.,few,TRBV28,CASKPTGRTDTQYF,TGTGCCAGCAAACCGACAGGGAGGACAGATACGCAGTATTTT
TRBJ1-6,.,.,TRBV27,CASKVLRGESPLHF,TGTGCCAGCAAGGTCCTCAGGGGAGAGTCACCCCTCCACTTT
TRBJ2-2,.,.,TRBV19,CASSITDTNTGELFF,TGTGCCAGTAGTATCACGGACACAAACACCGGGGAGCTGTTTTTT
TRBJ2-3,.,.,TRBV7-7,CASSLEGATDTQYF,TGTGCCAGCAGCTTAGAAGGGGCGACAGATACGCAGTATTTT
TRBJ1-6,.,once,TRBV6-1,CASSEAAPETENSPLHF,TGTGCCAGCAGTGAAGCGGCCCCCGAGACAGAAAATTCACCCCTCCACTTT
TRBJ2-7,TRBD2,.,TRBV7-9,CASSRGGPYEQYF,TGTGCCAGCAGCCGCGGGGGGCCCTACGAGCAGTACTTC
TRBJ1-5,.,.,TRBV18,CASRTDSNQPQHF,TGTGCCAGCCGGACAGATAGCAATCAGCCCCAGCATTTT
TRBJ2-1,TRBD2,.,TRBV19,CASRWGSGESGEQFF,TGTGCCAGTAGATGGGGTAGCGGGGAAAGCGGCGAGCAGTTCTTC
TRBJ2-7,TRBD1,.,TRBV27,CASSFRGQGSYEQYF,TGTGCCAGCAGTTTTCGGGGACAGGGGTCCTACGAGCAGTACTTC
TRBJ2-5,.,few,TRBV2,CASSEPGVWEQYF,TGTGCCAGCAGTGAACCGGGGGTATGGGAGCAGTACTTC
TRBJ2-3,TRBD2,.,TRBV19,CASSMWEGGKDTQYF,TGTGCCAGTAGTATGTGGGAGGGCGGTAAAGATACGCAGTATTTT
TRBJ2-2,.,once,TRBV5-1,CASSLSEKGELFF,TGCGCCAGCAGCTTGTCCGAGAAGGGGGAGCTGTTTTTT
TRBJ2-2,TRBD2,.,TRBV6-5,CASHSSGRLSGELFF,TGTGCCAGCCACTCTAGCGGGAGGTTGTCCGGGGAGCTGTTTTTT
TRBJ1-2,.,few,TRBV6-5,CASSPERFTYGYTF,TGTGCCAGCAGTCCCGAGCGGTTTACCTATGGCTACACCTTC
TRBJ2-5,.,.,TRBV21-1,CASSKDTSGIVQETQYF,TGTGCCAGCAGCAAAGACACTAGCGGGATTGTTCAAGAGACCCAGTACTTC
TRBJ1-1,.,.,TRBV7-9,CASSLAGGSSTEAFF,TGTGCCAGCAGCTTAGCGGGAGGGTCCAGCACTGAAGCTTTCTTT
TRBJ1-3,.,.,TRBV19,CASSINRSSGNTIYF,TGTGCCAGTAGCATCAACAGGAGCTCTGGAAACACCATATATTTT
TRBJ2-7,.,.,TRBV6-4,CASTRRAGYYEQYF,TGTGCCAGCACCCGAAGGGCGGGGTACTACGAGCAGTACTTC
TRBJ2-3,.,.,TRBV19,CASSRYSGHTSSTDTQYF,TGTGCCAGTAGTCGATATTCGGGACATACGTCTAGCACAGATACGCAGTATTTT
TRBJ1-3,.,few,TRBV10-3,CAISEEVVVGNTIYF,TGTGCCATCAGTGAAGAGGTAGTAGTTGGAAACACCATATATTTT
TRBJ2-1,TRBD2,.,TRBV18,CASSTPGLVNNEQFF,TGTGCCAGCTCAACTCCGGGACTAGTCAACAATGAGCAGTTCTTC